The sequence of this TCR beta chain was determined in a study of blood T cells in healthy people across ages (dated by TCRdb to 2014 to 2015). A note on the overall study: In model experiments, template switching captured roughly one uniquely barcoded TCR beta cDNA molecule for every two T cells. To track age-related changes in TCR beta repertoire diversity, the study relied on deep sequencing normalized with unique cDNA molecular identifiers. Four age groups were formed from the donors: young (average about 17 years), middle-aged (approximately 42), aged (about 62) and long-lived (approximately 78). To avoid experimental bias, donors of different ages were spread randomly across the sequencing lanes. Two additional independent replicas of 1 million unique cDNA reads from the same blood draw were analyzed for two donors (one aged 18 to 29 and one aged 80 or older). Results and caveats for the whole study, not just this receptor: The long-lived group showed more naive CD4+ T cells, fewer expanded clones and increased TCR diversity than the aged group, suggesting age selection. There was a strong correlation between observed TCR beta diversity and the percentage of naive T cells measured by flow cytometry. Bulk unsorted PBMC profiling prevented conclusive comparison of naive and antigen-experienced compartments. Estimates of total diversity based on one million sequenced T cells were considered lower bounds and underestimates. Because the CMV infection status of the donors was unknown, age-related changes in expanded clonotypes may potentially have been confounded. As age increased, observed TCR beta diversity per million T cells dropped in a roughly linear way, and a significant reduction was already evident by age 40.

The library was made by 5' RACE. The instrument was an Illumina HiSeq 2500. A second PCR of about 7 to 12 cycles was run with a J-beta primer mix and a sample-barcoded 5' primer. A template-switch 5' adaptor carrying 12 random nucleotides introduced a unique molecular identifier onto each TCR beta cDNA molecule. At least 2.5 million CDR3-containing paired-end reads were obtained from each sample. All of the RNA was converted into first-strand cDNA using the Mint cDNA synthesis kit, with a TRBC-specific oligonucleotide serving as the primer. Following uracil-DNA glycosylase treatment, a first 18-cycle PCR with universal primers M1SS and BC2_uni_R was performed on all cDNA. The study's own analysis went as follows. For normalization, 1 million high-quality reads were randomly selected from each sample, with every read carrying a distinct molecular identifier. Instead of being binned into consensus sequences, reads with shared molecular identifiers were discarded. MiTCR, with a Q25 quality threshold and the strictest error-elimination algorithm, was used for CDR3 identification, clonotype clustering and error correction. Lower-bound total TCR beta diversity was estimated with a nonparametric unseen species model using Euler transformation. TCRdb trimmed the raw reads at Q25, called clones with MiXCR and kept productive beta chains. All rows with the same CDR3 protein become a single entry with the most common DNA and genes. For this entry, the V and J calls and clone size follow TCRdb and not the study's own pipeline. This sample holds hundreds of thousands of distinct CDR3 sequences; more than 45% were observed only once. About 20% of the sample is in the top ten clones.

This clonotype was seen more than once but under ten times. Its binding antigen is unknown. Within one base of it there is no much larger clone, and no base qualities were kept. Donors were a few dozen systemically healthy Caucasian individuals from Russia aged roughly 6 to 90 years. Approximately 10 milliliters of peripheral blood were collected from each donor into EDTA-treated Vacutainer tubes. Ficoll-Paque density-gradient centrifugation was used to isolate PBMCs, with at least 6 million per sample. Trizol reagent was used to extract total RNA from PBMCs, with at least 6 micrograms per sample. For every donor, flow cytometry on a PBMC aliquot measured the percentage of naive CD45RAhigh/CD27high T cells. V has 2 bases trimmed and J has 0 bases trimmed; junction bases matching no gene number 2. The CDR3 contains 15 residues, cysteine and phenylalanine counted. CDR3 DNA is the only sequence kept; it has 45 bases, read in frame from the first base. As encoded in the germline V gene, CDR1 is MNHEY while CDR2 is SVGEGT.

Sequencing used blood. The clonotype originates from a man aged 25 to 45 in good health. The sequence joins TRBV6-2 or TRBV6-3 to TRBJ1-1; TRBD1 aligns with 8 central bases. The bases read TGTGCCAGCAGTTACCCGACAGGGGTGAACACTGAAGCTTTCTTT. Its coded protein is CASSYPTGVNTEAFF.